Below, 14 T cell receptor beta chains from the same sample are listed, as sequenced in a study of cytomegalovirus exposure and HLA in healthy donors. The protocol was immunoSEQ multiplex PCR, while the TCRdb copy is restricted to in-frame clones and leaves out a portion. The sample lists a few hundred thousand clones; about 92% were seen once. The sample comprised PBMCs. The receptors stem from a woman between 25 and 40 years old in good health and CMV-seronegative.

The chain joins TRBV29-1 to TRBJ2-1, with D perhaps matching TRBD2 (6 bases). This CDR3 is 14 amino acids long. Germline V gives CDR1 SQVTM, CDR2 ANQGSEA. The V end lost 3 bases, the J end lost 4 bases, and 13 bases lay between the germline ends. In DNA, the CDR3 is TGCAGCGTTGAGGGGACTCCAGCATACAATGAGCAGTTCTTC. Encoded protein: CSVEGTPAYNEQFF.

This clone was found once. The chain joins TRBV4-2 to TRBJ2-7; 15 bases agree with TRBD2. The CDR3 contains 16 residues. The J segment lost 4 bases and the V segment lost 7 bases, leaving 8 bases of the junction unmatched. Germline assignment: CDR1 LGHNA and CDR2 YNFKEQ. The chain's CDR3 is CASTPTGTSGRYEQYF. DNA for the CDR3: TGTGCCAGCACGCCTACCGGGACTAGCGGGAGGTACGAGCAGTACTTC.

This chain uses TRBV2 with TRBJ2-5; TRBD2 is a possible D gene (5 bases). The germline gives CDR1 SNHLY, CDR2 FYNNEI. The CDR3 has 13 amino acids. With 4 bases removed from V and 2 bases from J, the gap between germline ends came to 8 bases. The CDR3 protein is CASSGSAQETQYF. The CDR3 DNA follows: TGTGCCAGCAGTGGTAGCGCACAAGAGACCCAGTACTTC.

The V call is TRBV25-1, the J call TRBJ2-5; a weak D match, TRBD1 (5 bases). The CDR3 runs 14 residues. Germline V gives CDR1 MGHDK, CDR2 SYGVNS. Trimming cost V 1 base and J 9 bases, with 15 bases left between them. The CDR3 spells CASSESIGAGSQYF. In DNA, the CDR3 is TGTGCCAGCAGTGAATCTATTGGGGCCGGGTCCCAGTACTTC. Based on the CDR3 plus reference TRBV25-1 and TRBJ2-5, the full variable domain is EADIYQTPRYLVIGTGKKITLECSQTMGHDKMYWYQQDPGMELHLIHYSYGVNSTEKGDLSSESTVSRIRTEHFPLTLESARPSHTSQYLCASSESIGAGSQYFGPGTRLLVL.

This clone was counted a single time. V is TRBV10-3 and J is TRBJ2-5, with D perhaps matching TRBD2 (6 bases). Trimming took off 4 bases at V and 0 bases at J, with 18 bases between the two ends. The CDR3 is made up of 17 amino acids. CDR1 is ENHRY and CDR2 is SYGVKD in the germline V gene. The CDR3 region has the DNA TGTGCCATCAGTGGATCCCGCGGGGAGCGAAACCAAGAGACCCAGTACTTC. The encoded protein is CAISGSRGERNQETQYF.

The chain uses TRBV20-1 and TRBJ2-5; no definite D call. The germline V and J ends were trimmed by 5 bases and 3 bases, with 4 bases remaining between them. The CDR3 loop spans 10 amino acids. The V gene's germline CDR1 is DFQATT and CDR2 SNEGSKA (reference sequence). The CDR3 region is CSAAEETQYF. CDR3 DNA sequence: TGCAGTGCTGCTGAAGAGACCCAGTACTTC.

The chain carries TRBV15 and TRBJ2-1; 13 nucleotides align to TRBD2. This CDR3 has 18 residues. CDR1 is LNHNV, CDR2 YYDKDF, per germline (reference sequence). After removal of 3 bases from V and 2 bases from J, the junction contained 7 bases not matched to a gene. CDR3 residues: CATSSPGLAGDPYNEQFF. CDR3 bases: TGTGCCACCAGCAGCCCCGGACTAGCGGGAGATCCCTACAATGAGCAGTTCTTC.

The rearrangement links TRBV7-9 to TRBJ2-1; 14 nucleotides agree with TRBD2. Germline-derived CDR1 and CDR2 are SEHNR and FQNEAQ (reference sequence). The CDR3 spans 16 residues. Trimming at V came to 4 bases and at J to 10 bases, leaving 9 bases not matched to a gene. CDR3: CASSSGTSGSSLEQFF. The CDR3 DNA reads TGTGCCAGCAGCTCAGGGACTAGCGGGAGTTCGCTAGAGCAGTTCTTC.

V and J are TRBV27 and TRBJ2-1; 11 bases are a match to TRBD2. Germline assignment: CDR1 MNHEY and CDR2 SMNVEV (reference sequence). V lost 7 bases, J lost 3 bases, and 5 bases stayed unmatched. The CDR3 covers 15 residues. The CDR3, as DNA: TGTGCCAGCACCCCGGGACTAGCGGACTACAATGAGCAGTTCTTC. Its protein is CASTPGLADYNEQFF.

The rearrangement joins TRBV28 to TRBJ2-7; D is perhaps TRBD1 or TRBD2 (5 bases each). The CDR3 is 15 amino acids. V was trimmed by 2 bases and J by 2 bases, leaving 13 bases between them. Germline V gene lookup returns CDR1 MDHEN and CDR2 SYDVKM. The CDR3 region has the DNA TGTGCCAGCAGTTTAGGAGAAAGGGGACCCTACGAGCAGTACTTC. Protein product: CASSLGERGPYEQYF.

The V call is TRBV4-1, the J call TRBJ1-1; D is unclear. The V gene's germline CDR1 is MGHRA and CDR2 YSYEKL. V lost 3 bases to trimming and J lost 2 bases, with 4 bases between them. CDR3 length: 12 residues. The CDR3 sequence: CASSHQNTEAFF. The DNA of the CDR3 is TGCGCCAGCAGCCACCAAAACACTGAAGCTTTCTTT.

This chain connects TRBV15 to TRBJ2-7; 9 nucleotides line up with TRBD2. The CDR3 covers 17 residues. From germline, CDR1 is LNHNV and CDR2 YYDKDF (reference sequence). With 0 bases clipped from V and 6 bases from J, the junction kept 12 bases outside the gene matches. CDR3 bases: TGTGCCACCAGCAGAGATTTGTCTAGCGGGATAGATGGCGAGCAGTACTTC. This encodes CATSRDLSSGIDGEQYF.

The sample holds one count of this clone. The chain carries TRBV9 and TRBJ1-1; D not certain. The CDR3 is made up of 13 amino acids. Trimming stripped 2 bases from V and 2 bases from J, with 7 bases between. Germline CDR1 is SGDLS and CDR2 is YYNGEE. The CDR3 nucleotides read TGTGCCAGCAGCGTTACACCAAACACTGAAGCTTTCTTT. Translation gives CASSVTPNTEAFF.

This clone was seen once. The CDR3 is CASSPGDTQYF. The DNA of the CDR3 is TGTGCCAGCAGCCCTGGGGATACGCAGTATTTT. The genes are TRBV11-2 and TRBJ2-3; D remains unclear. V lost 5 bases, J lost 6 bases, and 6 bases lay in between. The CDR3 extends over 11 amino acids. In germline, CDR1 is SGHAT, CDR2 FQNNGV.